This T cell receptor beta chain stems from a study of blood T cells in healthy people across ages. The length of the CDR3 is 15 residues. V dropped 3 bases and J dropped 1 base, with 14 bases sitting between them. CDR1 is GTSNPN, CDR2 SVGIG, per germline (reference sequence). Together with a sample-barcoded 5' primer, a J-beta primer mix was included in a second PCR lasting roughly 6 to 12 cycles. Unique molecular identifiers of 12 random nucleotides labeled each cDNA. Using its own MiXCR run on the 5' RACE reads, TCRdb lists one record per CDR3 protein. The data hold 900,000 to 950,000 distinct CDR3 sequences, with around 29% observed a single time. The sample also formed part of further work on T cells of mothers and their children. That source adds: Each donor was one of three healthy Caucasian mothers or one of their six children.

This TCR came from a woman aged 40 to 49 in good health. The chain carries TRBV30 and TRBJ2-3; the D gene is possibly TRBD2 (6 bases). Specimen: blood. CDR3 region: CAWRPLGGGTDTQYF. The CDR3 DNA reads as TGTGCCTGGAGGCCCCTAGGCGGGGGCACAGATACGCAGTATTTT.